The rows below give T cell receptor beta chains drawn from one sample of a study of response to subunit inactivated influenza vaccine. MiXCR, applied by TCRdb to the RT-PCR reads, yields one record per CDR3 protein. The sample has under 800,000 distinct CDR3 sequences, around 13% seen once; the top ten hold 6% to 8%. The sequences come from PBMCs from blood, collected around 15 days before vaccination. All receptors derive from a man aged 45-65 years who received an inactivated influenza vaccine. The CDR3 runs from the conserved cysteine through the conserved F or W. The D gene is left open where the match is weak. Clone sizes are given selectively: once, few, many, or a class where the clone is expanded.

j_call: TRBJ1-5; d_call: .; cdr3_length: 13; v_call: TRBV27; clone_size: .; cdr3_aa: CASSLSAYQPQHF; cdr3_nt: TGTGCCAGCAGTTTGTCAGCATATCAGCCCCAGCATTTT
j_call: TRBJ1-5; d_call: .; cdr3_length: 14; v_call: TRBV10-2; clone_size: .; cdr3_aa: CASRKQASNQPQHF; cdr3_nt: TGCGCCAGCAGGAAACAGGCTAGCAATCAGCCCCAGCATTTT
j_call: TRBJ2-1; d_call: .; cdr3_length: 17; v_call: TRBV27; clone_size: few; cdr3_aa: CASSFLSGGSSYNEQFF; cdr3_nt: TGTGCCAGCAGTTTTCTGTCCGGAGGGAGCTCCTACAATGAGCAGTTCTTC
j_call: TRBJ2-3; d_call: TRBD2; cdr3_length: 16; v_call: TRBV12-3/TRBV12-4; clone_size: .; cdr3_aa: CASSPGTSAYTDTQYF; cdr3_nt: TGTGCCAGCAGTCCCGGGACTAGCGCATACACAGATACGCAGTATTTT
j_call: TRBJ2-7; d_call: .; cdr3_length: 13; v_call: TRBV28; clone_size: .; cdr3_aa: CASSLTTTYEQYF; cdr3_nt: TGTGCCAGCAGTTTGACCACAACCTACGAGCAGTACTTC
j_call: TRBJ2-7; d_call: TRBD2; cdr3_length: 14; v_call: TRBV29-1; clone_size: .; cdr3_aa: CSVRSGRGFYEQYF; cdr3_nt: TGCAGCGTTCGTAGCGGGAGGGGGTTCTACGAGCAGTACTTC
j_call: TRBJ2-2; d_call: .; cdr3_length: 15; v_call: TRBV27; clone_size: .; cdr3_aa: CASSLSNGGTGELFF; cdr3_nt: TGTGCCAGCAGTTTATCTAACGGCGGGACCGGGGAGCTGTTTTTT
j_call: TRBJ1-6; d_call: TRBD1; cdr3_length: 15; v_call: TRBV5-1; clone_size: many; cdr3_aa: CASSLERTGNSPLHF; cdr3_nt: TGCGCCAGCAGCTTGGAGAGGACAGGGAATTCACCCCTCCACTTT
j_call: TRBJ2-1; d_call: .; cdr3_length: 15; v_call: TRBV19; clone_size: .; cdr3_aa: CASSIDSTGYNEQFF; cdr3_nt: TGTGCCAGTAGTATAGATTCGACAGGCTACAATGAGCAGTTCTTC
j_call: TRBJ2-7; d_call: .; cdr3_length: 15; v_call: TRBV3-1; clone_size: .; cdr3_aa: CASSQKVSLGVEQYF; cdr3_nt: TGTGCCAGCAGCCAGAAAGTCAGTCTGGGCGTCGAGCAGTACTTC
j_call: TRBJ2-6; d_call: .; cdr3_length: 14; v_call: TRBV7-2; clone_size: .; cdr3_aa: CASSLISGANVLTF; cdr3_nt: TGTGCCAGCAGCTTAATCTCTGGGGCCAACGTCCTGACTTTC
j_call: TRBJ2-7; d_call: .; cdr3_length: 13; v_call: TRBV28; clone_size: .; cdr3_aa: CASSFDLRPEQYF; cdr3_nt: TGTGCCAGCAGTTTTGATCTTAGACCCGAGCAGTACTTC
j_call: TRBJ2-7; d_call: .; cdr3_length: 13; v_call: TRBV12-3/TRBV12-4; clone_size: few; cdr3_aa: CASSFVGAYEQYF; cdr3_nt: TGTGCCAGCAGTTTTGTGGGGGCCTACGAGCAGTACTTC
j_call: TRBJ1-5; d_call: TRBD1; cdr3_length: 13; v_call: TRBV28; clone_size: many; cdr3_aa: CASSETGFQPQHF; cdr3_nt: TGTGCCAGCAGCGAGACAGGGTTTCAGCCCCAGCATTTT
j_call: TRBJ1-2; d_call: .; cdr3_length: 13; v_call: TRBV6-5; clone_size: few; cdr3_aa: CASSYRVDYGYTF; cdr3_nt: TGTGCCAGCAGTTACCGGGTTGACTATGGCTACACCTTC
j_call: TRBJ2-5; d_call: .; cdr3_length: 15; v_call: TRBV5-1; clone_size: few; cdr3_aa: CASSSLAGAAETQYF; cdr3_nt: TGCGCCAGCAGCTCACTTGCAGGGGCGGCGGAGACCCAGTACTTC
j_call: TRBJ2-3; d_call: TRBD2; cdr3_length: 15; v_call: TRBV19; clone_size: few; cdr3_aa: CASRNTGGLGDTQYF; cdr3_nt: TGTGCCAGTAGAAATACGGGGGGGCTGGGAGATACGCAGTATTTT
j_call: TRBJ2-3; d_call: .; cdr3_length: 12; v_call: TRBV12-5; clone_size: .; cdr3_aa: CASGSDVGTQYF; cdr3_nt: TGTGCTAGTGGTTCGGACGTCGGTACGCAGTATTTT
j_call: TRBJ2-6; d_call: .; cdr3_length: 13; v_call: TRBV29-1; clone_size: .; cdr3_aa: CSPPMVGANVLTF; cdr3_nt: TGCAGCCCTCCGATGGTTGGGGCCAACGTCCTGACTTTC
j_call: TRBJ2-7; d_call: .; cdr3_length: 14; v_call: TRBV7-2; clone_size: few; cdr3_aa: CASSLQDISYEQYF; cdr3_nt: TGTGCCAGCAGCTTACAGGACATCTCCTACGAGCAGTACTTC
j_call: TRBJ2-3; d_call: TRBD2; cdr3_length: 16; v_call: TRBV4-3; clone_size: many; cdr3_aa: CASSQDLRGGSDTQYF; cdr3_nt: TGCGCCAGCAGCCAAGATTTGCGGGGGGGATCAGATACGCAGTATTTT
j_call: TRBJ2-6; d_call: TRBD1; cdr3_length: 17; v_call: TRBV5-5; clone_size: few; cdr3_aa: CASSLEAGGYGANVLTF; cdr3_nt: TGTGCCAGCAGCTTGGAGGCAGGGGGCTATGGGGCCAACGTCCTGACTTTC
j_call: TRBJ2-5; d_call: .; cdr3_length: 14; v_call: TRBV14; clone_size: once; cdr3_aa: CASSHLTLQETQYF; cdr3_nt: TGTGCCAGCAGCCACCTGACACTCCAAGAGACCCAGTACTTC
j_call: TRBJ2-1; d_call: .; cdr3_length: 14; v_call: TRBV6-2/TRBV6-3; clone_size: .; cdr3_aa: CASSYRGSNNEQFF; cdr3_nt: TGTGCCAGCAGTTACCGGGGGAGCAACAATGAGCAGTTCTTC
j_call: TRBJ1-5; d_call: TRBD1; cdr3_length: 18; v_call: TRBV11-1; clone_size: .; cdr3_aa: CASSLDDGQGNRNQPQHF; cdr3_nt: TGTGCCAGCAGCTTGGACGACGGACAGGGCAACCGCAATCAGCCCCAGCATTTT
j_call: TRBJ2-3; d_call: TRBD2; cdr3_length: 15; v_call: TRBV7-2; clone_size: .; cdr3_aa: CASSFSGGAADTQYF; cdr3_nt: TGTGCCAGCAGCTTTAGCGGGGGGGCCGCAGATACGCAGTATTTT
j_call: TRBJ2-5; d_call: .; cdr3_length: 15; v_call: TRBV4-3; clone_size: .; cdr3_aa: CASSPHTGFQETQYF; cdr3_nt: TGCGCCAGCAGCCCCCACACAGGTTTCCAAGAGACCCAGTACTTC
j_call: TRBJ2-1; d_call: .; cdr3_length: 16; v_call: TRBV7-2; clone_size: many; cdr3_aa: CASRPGTMSSYNEQFF; cdr3_nt: TGTGCCAGCAGACCCGGGACCATGAGCTCCTACAATGAGCAGTTCTTC
j_call: TRBJ2-1; d_call: .; cdr3_length: 12; v_call: TRBV20-1; clone_size: few; cdr3_aa: CSVRDSYNEQFF; cdr3_nt: TGCAGTGTCAGGGACTCCTACAATGAGCAGTTCTTC
j_call: TRBJ2-7; d_call: .; cdr3_length: 14; v_call: TRBV6-2/TRBV6-3; clone_size: .; cdr3_aa: CASRSGSFSYEQYF; cdr3_nt: TGTGCCAGCCGGTCGGGGAGCTTCTCCTACGAGCAGTACTTC
j_call: TRBJ1-1; d_call: .; cdr3_length: 16; v_call: TRBV7-8; clone_size: few; cdr3_aa: CASSLGRIQGFAEAFF; cdr3_nt: TGTGCCAGCAGCTTAGGTCGAATACAGGGTTTTGCTGAAGCTTTCTTT
j_call: TRBJ1-2; d_call: .; cdr3_length: 11; v_call: TRBV29-1; clone_size: .; cdr3_aa: CSSGTIDGYTF; cdr3_nt: TGCAGCTCCGGGACAATCGATGGCTACACCTTC
j_call: TRBJ1-3; d_call: .; cdr3_length: 13; v_call: TRBV28; clone_size: many; cdr3_aa: CASSLSAGNTIYF; cdr3_nt: TGTGCCAGCAGTTTGTCAGCTGGAAACACCATATATTTT
j_call: TRBJ1-6; d_call: .; cdr3_length: 14; v_call: TRBV20-1; clone_size: few; cdr3_aa: CSAYVGGRYSPLHF; cdr3_nt: TGCAGTGCTTATGTCGGGGGGCGGTATTCACCCCTCCACTTT
j_call: TRBJ2-3; d_call: .; cdr3_length: 15; v_call: TRBV6-1; clone_size: .; cdr3_aa: CASTSGEGGPDTQYF; cdr3_nt: TGTGCCAGCACAAGCGGAGAGGGCGGCCCAGATACGCAGTATTTT
j_call: TRBJ1-1; d_call: .; cdr3_length: 13; v_call: TRBV12-3/TRBV12-4; clone_size: many; cdr3_aa: CASTGDRFNEAFF; cdr3_nt: TGTGCCAGCACCGGCGACAGGTTTAATGAAGCTTTCTTT
j_call: TRBJ2-1; d_call: .; cdr3_length: 15; v_call: TRBV30; clone_size: few; cdr3_aa: CAWRFQGIRGDEQFF; cdr3_nt: TGTGCCTGGAGGTTCCAGGGGATCAGGGGTGATGAGCAGTTCTTC
j_call: TRBJ1-5; d_call: .; cdr3_length: 14; v_call: TRBV20-1; clone_size: .; cdr3_aa: CSARDPRINQPQHF; cdr3_nt: TGCAGTGCTAGAGATCCCCGGATCAATCAGCCCCAGCATTTT
j_call: TRBJ2-7; d_call: TRBD1; cdr3_length: 15; v_call: TRBV4-1; clone_size: .; cdr3_aa: CASSHLGTGPYEQYF; cdr3_nt: TGCGCCAGCAGCCATCTCGGGACAGGACCTTACGAGCAGTACTTC
j_call: TRBJ2-7; d_call: .; cdr3_length: 13; v_call: TRBV10-3; clone_size: .; cdr3_aa: CAISESPGNEQYF; cdr3_nt: TGTGCCATCAGTGAGAGCCCAGGTAACGAGCAGTACTTC
j_call: TRBJ2-1; d_call: .; cdr3_length: 13; v_call: TRBV6-1; clone_size: .; cdr3_aa: CASSDRGASEQFF; cdr3_nt: TGTGCCAGCAGTGACCGGGGGGCTTCTGAGCAGTTCTTC
j_call: TRBJ2-1; d_call: .; cdr3_length: 15; v_call: TRBV20-1; clone_size: few; cdr3_aa: CSARAQTQGYHEQFF; cdr3_nt: TGCAGTGCTAGAGCCCAAACACAGGGATACCATGAGCAGTTCTTC
j_call: TRBJ2-3; d_call: TRBD2; cdr3_length: 15; v_call: TRBV20-1; clone_size: few; cdr3_aa: CSAQTHSGVSDTQYF; cdr3_nt: TGCAGTGCTCAAACCCATAGCGGGGTTAGTGATACGCAGTATTTT
j_call: TRBJ2-7; d_call: TRBD2; cdr3_length: 14; v_call: TRBV4-3; clone_size: .; cdr3_aa: CASSHLAGTYEQYF; cdr3_nt: TGCGCCAGCAGCCATCTAGCGGGAACCTACGAGCAGTACTTC
j_call: TRBJ2-7; d_call: .; cdr3_length: 15; v_call: TRBV5-1; clone_size: few; cdr3_aa: CASRRPGDSAYEQYF; cdr3_nt: TGCGCCAGCAGACGGCCGGGAGACAGCGCCTACGAGCAGTACTTC